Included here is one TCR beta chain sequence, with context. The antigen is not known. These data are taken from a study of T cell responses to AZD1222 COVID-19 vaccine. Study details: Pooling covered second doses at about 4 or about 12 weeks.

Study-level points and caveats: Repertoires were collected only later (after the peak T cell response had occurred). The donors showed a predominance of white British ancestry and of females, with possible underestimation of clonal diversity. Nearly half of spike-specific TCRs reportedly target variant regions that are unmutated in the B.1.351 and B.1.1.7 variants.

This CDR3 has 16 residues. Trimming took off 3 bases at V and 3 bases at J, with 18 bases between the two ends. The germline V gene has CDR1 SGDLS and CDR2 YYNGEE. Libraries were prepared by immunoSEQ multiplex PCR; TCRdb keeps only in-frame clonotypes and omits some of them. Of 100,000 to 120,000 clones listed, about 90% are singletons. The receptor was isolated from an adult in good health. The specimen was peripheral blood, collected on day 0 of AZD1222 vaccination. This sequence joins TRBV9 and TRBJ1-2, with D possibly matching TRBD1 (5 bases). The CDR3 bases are TGTGCCAGCAGCGGAGCCTCAGTCGGGACGGACTATGGCTACACCTTC. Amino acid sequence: CASSGASVGTDYGYTF.